A single sample is the source of the 8 T cell receptor beta chains below, sequenced in a study of T-cell memory formation after mild COVID-19. TCRdb re-derived calls from the 5' RACE reads in MiXCR, one entry per CDR3 protein. The sample shows roughly 280,000 distinct CDR3 sequences, around 15% of them seen only once. Input material: PBMCs or a T cell subset sorted from them (not recorded which). The receptors derive from a man between 18 and 29 years old who had mild COVID-19 (a few samples of this study predate the infection). Cell type and time point are not known.

The sample holds a few counts of this clonotype. V gene TRBV7-9 combines with J gene TRBJ1-1, with 11 bases lining up with TRBD1. CDR1 is SEHNR, CDR2 FQNEAQ, per germline (reference sequence). The trim removed 2 bases at V and 0 bases at J, leaving 14 bases unmatched. The CDR3 is made up of 20 amino acids. The CDR3 DNA is TGTGCCAGCAGCTTACTCAGTAGGGACAGGGGGATGAAAGTGAACACTGAAGCTTTCTTT. Translation gives CASSLLSRDRGMKVNTEAFF.

The chain combines TRBV7-9 with TRBJ1-2, with a weak D call TRBD1 (6 bases). Germline V gene data show CDR1 as SEHNR and CDR2 as FQNEAQ (reference sequence). This CDR3 spans 19 amino acids. V was clipped by 5 bases and J by 4 bases, with 29 bases between them. This CDR3 is CASSPSRGAEVILGYGYTF. The CDR3 DNA reads as TGTGCCAGCAGCCCCTCTAGGGGGGCAGAAGTCATCCTGGGCTATGGCTACACCTTC. Looking up the rest from reference TRBV7-9 and TRBJ1-2 gives the full variable domain: DTGVSQNPRHKITKRGQNVTFRCDPISEHNRLYWYRQTLGQGPEFLTYFQNEAQLEKSRLLSDRFSAERPKGSFSTLEIQRTEQGDSAMYLCASSPSRGAEVILGYGYTFGSGTRLTVV.

The table lists this clonotype with many counts. The V gene is TRBV27, the J gene TRBJ2-7, with 8 nucleotides matching TRBD2. The CDR3 spans 16 residues. J gave up 1 base and V 5 bases, and 10 bases lay outside the gene matches. The germline CDR1 and CDR2 sequences are MNHEY and SMNVEV (reference sequence). The CDR3 nucleotides read TGTGCCAGCAGTCCGTTCGGGGGGGCCTCGTCCTACGAGCAGTACGTC. Translated: CASSPFGGASSYEQYV.

This rearrangement joins TRBV9 to TRBJ2-3, with 10 positions matching TRBD2. This CDR3 has 15 amino acids. The junction had 4 bases not matched to a gene; V was cut back by 0 bases and J by 6 bases. Germline assignment: CDR1 SGDLS and CDR2 YYNGEE. In DNA form, the CDR3 reads TGTGCCAGCAGCGTAGGATCTAGCGGGGGTGATACGCAGTATTTT. Its protein product is CASSVGSSGGDTQYF.

This clonotype appeared a few times. The chain employs TRBV5-1 and TRBJ2-3, with TRBD2 matching over 9 bases. Germline values: CDR1 SGHRS, CDR2 YFSETQ. V lost 3 bases, J lost 2 bases, and 4 bases stayed unmatched. The CDR3 sequence is 15 residues long. Written as DNA, the CDR3 is TGCGCCAGCAGCTATGGCGGGGGGGACACAGATACGCAGTATTTT. Amino acids: CASSYGGGDTDTQYF.

This clonotype has a handful of counts. The chain has TRBV11-2 and TRBJ2-7; D is ambiguous. CDR3 length equals 14 residues. The germline V and J ends were trimmed by 3 bases and 2 bases, with 11 bases remaining between them. The germline V gene has CDR1 SGHAT and CDR2 FQNNGV. CDR3: CASSLRLVPYEQYF. DNA for the CDR3: TGTGCCAGCAGCTTGCGGCTAGTTCCCTACGAGCAGTACTTC.

This sequence joins TRBV7-2 and TRBJ1-2, with D perhaps matching TRBD1 (6 bases). Germline V lookup: CDR1 SGHTA, CDR2 FQGNSA. Between the trimmed V and J ends, which lost 1 base and 6 bases, there was a span of 12 bases. This CDR3 contains 14 residues. CDR3 sequence (DNA): TGTGCCAGCAGCTTAGTGAAGGGGGGCAATGGCTACACCTTC. This encodes CASSLVKGGNGYTF.

This clonotype was seen more than once but under ten times. The V call is TRBV5-1, the J call TRBJ2-5; D is uncertain. V lost 1 base, J lost 4 bases, and 11 bases lay in between. Germline V gene lookup returns CDR1 SGHRS and CDR2 YFSETQ. The CDR3 is 14 residues long. CDR3 in amino acids: CASSLQRAGETQYF. CDR3 sequence (DNA): TGCGCCAGCAGCTTGCAAAGGGCTGGAGAGACCCAGTACTTC.